Detailed here is one TCR beta chain. The antigen remains unidentified. Each 20-30 mg portion of unsorted bulk tissue served as the source for co-extraction of RNA and DNA. For each tumor, five separate regions were sampled. TCR beta cDNA was reverse-transcribed from around 0.55 ug of total RNA. The reaction used a constant-region primer and ProtoScript II reverse transcriptase. Nested multiplex PCR, run for three rounds with slightly modified ARM-PCR, yielded TCR beta libraries. Use of TRBV1-TRBV30 forward primers with a C-beta reverse primer characterized the first two PCR rounds, which lasted roughly 11 cycles each. Using its own MiXCR run on the multiplex PCR reads, TCRdb lists one record per CDR3 protein. This sample has tens of thousands of distinct CDR3 sequences, with 65% to 80% found just once. The data derive from a study of tumor-infiltrating lymphocytes in primary liver carcinoma. General observations from the study: It was in tumors, not blood, that the top-250-clone fraction was significantly higher (p = 0.039).

CDR1 MNHEY and CDR2 SVGAGI come from the germline V gene. The CDR3 is 13 amino acids. The germline V and J ends were trimmed by 0 bases and 13 bases, with 13 bases remaining between them. Sequenced sample: liver tumor tissue from sampling region 1. Subset reported: tumor region T1, superior pole. This clonotype originated in a man between 40 and 49 years old with primary liver carcinoma and hepatitis B virus infection. This chain connects TRBV6-5 to TRBJ2-1, with D unclear. The CDR3 is CASSYSQMTEQFF. For the CDR3, the DNA is TGTGCCAGCAGTTACTCCCAGATGACTGAACAGTTCTTC.